Presented here are 27 T cell receptor delta chains from one specimen sequenced in a study of gamma-delta T cells after stem cell transplantation. TCRdb re-processed the RT-PCR reads via CATT. Of about 2,700 delta-chain clones in the sample, approximately 2.9% were seen once. Input material: gamma-delta T cells. Source of these receptors: a human donor. It is not recorded whose cells these are; they may come from a transplant donor.

This clone is medium-sized by share. This rearrangement joins TRDV2 to TRDJ1; 8 bases align to TRDD3. Unmatched junction bases numbered 4, after V lost 2 bases and J lost 3 bases. Germline V lookup: CDR1 GEAIGNYY, CDR2 EKD. The CDR3 totals 14 residues. The CDR3 loop is CACDILGEADKLIF. In DNA form, the CDR3 reads TGTGCCTGTGACATCCTGGGGGAGGCCGATAAACTCATCTTT.

Sample share makes this clone medium-sized (0.01 to 0.1%). This rearrangement joins TRDV2 to TRDJ1, with 9 bases matching TRDD3. Germline trimming cut 0 bases from V and 2 bases from J; bases unmatched to any gene: 9. Germline lookup yields CDR1 GEAIGNYY and CDR2 EKD. The CDR3 sequence is 17 residues long. The CDR3 sequence is CACDTLSGGYPTDKLIF. The CDR3 region has the DNA TGTGCCTGTGACACCTTATCCGGGGGATACCCGACCGATAAACTCATCTTT.

This clone is medium-sized. Being one base from a much bigger clone, this may be a read error. The chain has TRDV2 and TRDJ1; TRDD3 matches 7 bases. The V and J ends lost 2 bases and 0 bases, in that order; junction bases with no gene match: 8. Germline CDR1 reads GEAIGNYY; CDR2 reads EKD. This CDR3 has 16 residues. CDR3 sequence reads: CACDRLGALYTDKLIF. DNA for the CDR3: TGTGCCTGTGACAGGCTGGGGGCACTGTACACCGATAAACTCATCTTT.

This clone occurred a few times. At residue 8, TCRdb's protein is not the same as the translated DNA, so the protein here was read from the DNA. This rearrangement joins TRDV2 to TRDJ1; TRDD3 aligns across 7 bases. Trimming at V came to 6 bases and at J to 1 base, leaving 19 bases not matched to a gene. Looked up from germline, CDR1 is GEAIGNYY and CDR2 is EKD. CDR3 length: 18 amino acids. DNA of the CDR3: TGTGCCTGTTATATCCTCCACCCGGATACGGAGAGCACCGATAAACTCATCTTT. This encodes CACYILHPDTESTDKLIF.

In its sample, this clone is medium-sized (0.01 to 0.1%). The rearrangement joins TRDV2 to TRDJ1, with D unclear. This CDR3 is built from 21 residues. Trimming stripped 0 bases from V and 2 bases from J, with 30 bases between. The germline gives CDR1 GEAIGNYY, CDR2 EKD. CDR3 amino acids: CACDTLMPGRTGRGLTDKLIF. CDR3 nucleotide sequence: TGTGCCTGTGACACCCTCATGCCAGGTCGTACGGGACGAGGCCTTACCGATAAACTCATCTTT.

Remarks on this clone: A much larger clone lies a single base off, so this may be a read error. The chain joins TRDV2 to TRDJ1; 8 bases map to TRDD3. The junction had 11 bases not matched to a gene; V was cut back by 3 bases and J by 0 bases. This CDR3 is 17 amino acids long. Germline V gene lookup returns CDR1 GEAIGNYY and CDR2 EKD. For the CDR3, the DNA is TGTGCCTGTGACTCACTGGGGGCTACGGAAGACACCGATAAACTCATCTTT. Translated: CACDSLGATEDTDKLIF.

This clone occurred a few times. TCRdb has a much larger clone's protein, which differs at residue 8 from the translation of this DNA, likely because of a read error; what is shown is the protein translated from the DNA. The J gene is TRDJ1, the V gene TRDV2; D not resolved. The CDR3 totals 17 residues. CDR1 is GEAIGNYY, CDR2 EKD, per germline. Trimming shortened V by 0 bases and J by 0 bases, and 16 bases separated the two germline ends. In nucleotides, the CDR3 is TGTGCCTGTGACACCGTAGGGGCTCCGGTGTACACCGATAAACTCATCTTT. This codes for CACDTVGAPVYTDKLIF.

This clone was seen a handful of times. The protein TCRdb lists belongs to a much larger clone and differs from this DNA's translation at residue 8, which points to a read error; the protein shown is made from the DNA. This chain joins TRDV2 and TRDJ1; maybe TRDD3 (5 bases). CDR1 GEAIGNYY and CDR2 EKD come from the germline V gene. CDR3 length equals 18 residues. Trimming removed 0 bases at V and 4 bases at J, with 23 bases between. The CDR3, as DNA: TGTGCCTGTGACACCGTGTCTGAGGGTCCCCCTCTGGGCGATAAACTCATCTTT. It yields the protein CACDTVSEGPPLGDKLIF.

Comment on this clone: The TCRdb record carries a much larger clone's protein, which differs from this DNA's translation at residue 11; a read error is the likely cause, and the protein listed here is the DNA translation. This sequence joins TRDV2 and TRDJ3, with D tentatively TRDD3 (5 bases). Germline loops: CDR1 GEAIGNYY, CDR2 EKD. The CDR3 runs to 18 residues. CDR3 in DNA: TGTGCCTGTGACACCGGGGGGCCGAGCTCCCGGGACACCCGACAGATGTTTTTC. This sequence encodes CACDTGGPSSRDTRQMFF.

This clone was detected a few times. A far more abundant clone sits one base away, making this likely a read error. The chain links TRDV2 to TRDJ2, with TRDD3 matching over 9 bases. This CDR3 has 22 residues. CDR1 GEAIGNYY and CDR2 EKD come from the germline V gene. CDR3 amino acids: CACDPVRGDTRQKQALAAQLFF. CDR3 DNA sequence: TGTGCCTGTGACCCCGTACGTGGGGATACGCGCCAGAAGCAGGCTTTGGCAGCACAACTCTTCTTT.

A remark on this clone: The protein TCRdb lists belongs to a much larger clone and differs from this DNA's translation at residue 6, which points to a read error; the protein shown is made from the DNA. The gene calls are TRDV2 and TRDJ1, with D hard to call. Germline V gene lookup returns CDR1 GEAIGNYY and CDR2 EKD. Deletions cut 3 bases from V and 3 bases from J, with 31 bases between. This CDR3 is built from 20 residues. In DNA, the CDR3 is TGTGCCTGTGACGGCATTACTGCGGGTCCAAACAAAGGGAGCGCCGATAAACTCATCTTT. Its translation: CACDGITAGPNKGSADKLIF.

On this clone: TCRdb shows a much larger clone's protein in place of this DNA's translation, and the two differ at residue 6, likely through a read error; the protein shown is translated from the DNA. The V call is TRDV2, the J call TRDJ1, with D maybe TRDD3 (5 bases). The CDR3 runs 16 residues. The germline gives CDR1 GEAIGNYY, CDR2 EKD. Trimming stripped 4 bases from V and 0 bases from J, with 17 bases between. The CDR3 coding sequence is TGTGCCTGTGATTTACGGGGGGCTCAGTACACCGATAAACTCATCTTT. This translates into CACDLRGAQYTDKLIF.

This clone has just a few counts. A read error may be the cause here, since a much bigger clone is one base away. The rearrangement links TRDV2 to TRDJ1; 9 nucleotides match TRDD3. The CDR3 is 21 residues long. Germline V CDR1 and CDR2: GEAIGNYY, EKD. Here the CDR3 reads CAYDTVTGGRAMLPHTDKLIF. CDR3 DNA sequence: TGTGCCTATGACACCGTCACTGGGGGACGCGCAATGTTGCCCCACACCGATAAACTCATCTTT.

A remark on this clone: A much larger clonotype is one base distant, so this may be a read error. This sample also contains other DNA sequences that code for the same CDR3. The chain employs TRDV2 and TRDJ3; 11 bases map to TRDD3. Germline V gene sequence: CDR1 GEAIGNYY, CDR2 EKD. The CDR3 extends over 19 amino acids. CDR3 sequence reads: CACDTLLGDTSWDTRQMFF. The CDR3 DNA follows: TGTGCCTGTGACACCCTGCTGGGGGATACATCCTGGGACACCCGACAGATGTTCTTC.

By share, this clone ranks as medium-sized (0.01 to 0.1%). The V gene is TRDV2, the J gene TRDJ1; D tentatively reads TRDD2 or TRDD3 (5 bases each). Germline values: CDR1 GEAIGNYY, CDR2 EKD. The CDR3 runs 18 residues. Trimming removed 0 bases from V and 0 bases from J, with 19 bases in between. Written as DNA, the CDR3 is TGTGCCTGTGACACCCTCCCTACTAGGGGACTGTACACCGATAAACTCATCTTT. This gives the protein CACDTLPTRGLYTDKLIF.

This clone was seen a handful of times. The likely explanation is a read error, given a far larger clone one base away. Other DNA sequences from this sample encode an identical CDR3 as well. The chain has TRDV2 and TRDJ3; maybe TRDD3 (6 bases). Germline V gives CDR1 GEAIGNYY, CDR2 EKD. The CDR3 runs to 21 residues. The CDR3 is CACDTVRPGEISSWDTRQMFF. The CDR3 region has the DNA TGTGCCTGTGACACCGTGCGGCCGGGGGAGATCAGCTCCTGGGACACCCGGCAGATGTTTTTC.

Comment on this clone: The protein TCRdb gives is from a much larger clone and does not agree with this DNA's translation at residue 13, likely a read error; the protein shown here comes from the DNA. The chain employs TRDV2 and TRDJ3; TRDD3 agrees at 11 bases. The CDR3 is made up of 20 amino acids. The germline gives CDR1 GEAIGNYY, CDR2 EKD. The CDR3 DNA sequence: TGTGCCTGTGACATTACTACTGGGGGATATGGGGCCTGTGACACCCGACAGATGTTTTTC. Amino acid sequence: CACDITTGGYGACDTRQMFF.

This clone was observed a few times. This could be a read error, since a much larger clone is one nucleotide away. The chain combines TRDV2 with TRDJ1; 12 positions agree with TRDD3. Per the germline V gene, CDR1 is GEAIGNYY and CDR2 is EKD. The CDR3 extends over 17 amino acids. The CDR3, as DNA: TGTGCCTGTGACCCCCTGGGGGATACGGGGTACACCGATGAACTCATCTTT. Amino acid sequence: CACDPLGDTGYTDELIF.

This clone occurred a few times. This may stem from a read error, because a much larger clone lies one nucleotide away. The same CDR3 also results from other DNA sequences found in this sample. The chain couples TRDV2 to TRDJ1, with 13 bases aligning to TRDD3. CDR1 is GEAIGNYY, CDR2 EKD, per germline. CDR3 length equals 14 residues. With V trimmed by 3 bases and J by 11 bases, 8 bases remained unmatched. The CDR3 sequence: CACDPLLGDTGLIF. CDR3 bases: TGTGCCTGTGACCCCTTACTGGGGGATACGGGGCTCATCTTT.

This clone is large. This CDR3 is also generated by other DNA sequences in the sample. The chain links TRDV2 to TRDJ1; TRDD3 agrees at 9 bases. CDR1 GEAIGNYY and CDR2 EKD come from the germline V gene. Losses at the gene ends were 1 base for V and 1 base for J; bases not matched to a gene: 15. This CDR3 contains 19 residues. The CDR3 DNA reads TGTGCCTGTGACACTCTACTGGGGGACCCGACCCTGCTCACCGATAAACTCATCTTT. Its translation is CACDTLLGDPTLLTDKLIF.

This clone showed up just a few times. The TCRdb record carries a much larger clone's protein, which differs from this DNA's translation at residue 5; a read error is the likely cause, and the protein listed here is the DNA translation. The chain recombines TRDV2 with TRDJ1; D is possibly TRDD3 (6 bases). Germline assignment: CDR1 GEAIGNYY and CDR2 EKD. The CDR3 is 16 residues long. V lost 2 bases and J lost 0, with 15 bases in between. The CDR3 sequence: CACDIVWGPYTDKLIF. The CDR3 nucleotides are TGTGCCTGTGACATCGTCTGGGGACCCTACACCGATAAACTCATCTTT.

Turning to this clone: The TCRdb record carries a much larger clone's protein, which differs from this DNA's translation at residue 5; a read error is the likely cause, and the protein listed here is the DNA translation. This chain uses TRDV2 with TRDJ1; 7 nucleotides line up with TRDD3. The CDR3 is made up of 18 amino acids. V shed 2 bases, J shed 4 bases, and the junction held 18 bases outside the gene matches. In germline, CDR1 is GEAIGNYY, CDR2 EKD. The CDR3 coding sequence is TGTGCCTGTGACATCGTGTCTGGGGGTCCCCCTCTGGGCGATAAACTCATCTTT. Protein product: CACDIVSGGPPLGDKLIF.

On this clone itself: A much larger clone sits a single nucleotide away, making a read error possible. This sample also contains other DNA sequences that code for the same CDR3. The J gene is TRDJ1, the V gene TRDV2; the match to TRDD3 covers 10 bases. With 1 base clipped from V and 5 bases from J, the junction kept 18 bases outside the gene matches. Germline-derived CDR1 and CDR2 are GEAIGNYY and EKD. This CDR3 contains 19 residues. CDR3 sequence: CACDTLLTGGSNRVDKLIF. The CDR3 DNA reads as TGTGCCTGTGACACTCTCTTAACTGGGGGATCTAATCGTGTGGATAAACTCATCTTT.

This clone occurred a few times. A read error may explain this, as a much larger clone is one base away. This chain joins TRDV2 and TRDJ1; 7 positions agree with TRDD3. V was clipped by 0 bases and J by 0 bases; unmatched bases: 21. This CDR3 comprises 21 residues. Germline V gene data show CDR1 as GEAIGNYY and CDR2 as EKD. CDR3 DNA sequence: TGTGCCTGTGACACCGTGGATCCCCTTGGTGGGGGACCTCTCTACACCGATAAACTCATCTTT. It specifies CACDTVDPLGGGPLYTDKLIF.

By sample fraction, this clone is large. V is TRDV2 and J is TRDJ1, with TRDD3 matching over 9 bases. Germline assignment: CDR1 GEAIGNYY and CDR2 EKD. This CDR3 region has 18 residues. The junction had 10 bases not matched to a gene; V was cut back by 0 bases and J by 0 bases. The CDR3 loop is CACDTVTGGTTYTDKLIF. In DNA form, the CDR3 reads TGTGCCTGTGACACCGTCACTGGGGGAACGACGTACACCGATAAACTCATCTTT.

This clone came up a few times. This is likely an artifact of a read error, given a far larger clone one base away. Other DNA variants within this sample encode the same CDR3. V usage is TRDV2 and J usage is TRDJ1; 7 bases map to TRDD3. Per germline, CDR1 GEAIGNYY and CDR2 EKD. The CDR3 has 17 amino acids. V dropped 7 bases and J dropped 0; count of bases not matched to a gene: 16. CDR3 region: CACERLLGHQNTDKLIF. In DNA, the CDR3 is TGTGCCTGCGAGAGGCTACTGGGGCACCAGAACACCGATAAACTCATCTTT.

Only a few counts were recorded for this clone. This may arise from a read error, as a much more abundant clone is one base away. CDR3 nucleotides: TGTGCCTGTGACTCCGTACTGGGGGATACCGATAAACTCATCTTT. Its protein product is CACDSVLGDTDKLIF. The gene calls are TRDV2 and TRDJ1, with 10 bases fitting TRDD3. Germline V CDR1 and CDR2: GEAIGNYY, EKD. CDR3 length: 15 residues. V shed 3 bases and J 2 bases; nucleotides not matched to a gene: 5.